This record looks at one T cell receptor (beta chain) sequence and its context. What it binds is unknown. Produced via immunoSEQ multiplex PCR; TCRdb's table is partial and in-frame only. This sample yields millions of clones, of which approximately 93% are seen a single time; under 0.45% belongs to the top ten. This sample is drawn from a study of shared clonotypes between healthy human individuals. Turning to the study itself: A few men and a couple of women, aged 18 to 49, were donors. Study-level points and caveats: Memory subsets generally showed smaller estimated richness than naive subsets did.

CDR1 and CDR2 (germline): MDHEN, SYDVKM. Trimming took 6 bases from V and 5 from J, leaving 7 bases between them. The CDR3 loop spans 11 amino acids. The TCR was taken from a young man in good health. Some clones in this sample may be carry-over from other donors' samples. This sequence joins TRBV28 and TRBJ1-2; D is unclear. Material: naive CD4+ T cells from PBMCs. Indicated subset: CD45RA+ positively selected. CDR3 sequence reads: CASSAVYGYTF. The CDR3 bases are TGTGCCAGCAGCGCGGTTTATGGCTACACCTTC.